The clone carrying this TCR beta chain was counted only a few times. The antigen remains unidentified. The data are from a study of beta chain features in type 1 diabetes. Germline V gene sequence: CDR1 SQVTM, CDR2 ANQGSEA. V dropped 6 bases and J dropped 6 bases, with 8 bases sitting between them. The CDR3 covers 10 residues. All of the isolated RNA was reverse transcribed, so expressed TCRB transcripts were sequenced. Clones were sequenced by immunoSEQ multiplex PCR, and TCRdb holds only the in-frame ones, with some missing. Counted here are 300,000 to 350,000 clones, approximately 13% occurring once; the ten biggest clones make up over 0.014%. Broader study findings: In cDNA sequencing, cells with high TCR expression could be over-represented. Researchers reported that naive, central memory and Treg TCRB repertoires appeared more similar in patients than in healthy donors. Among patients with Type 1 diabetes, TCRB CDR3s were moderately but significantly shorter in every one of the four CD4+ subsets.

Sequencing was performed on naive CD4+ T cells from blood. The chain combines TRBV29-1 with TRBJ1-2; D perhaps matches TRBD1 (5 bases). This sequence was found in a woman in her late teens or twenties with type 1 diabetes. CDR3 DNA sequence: TGCAGCGTCGGGGGGAATGGCTACACCTTC. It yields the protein CSVGGNGYTF.